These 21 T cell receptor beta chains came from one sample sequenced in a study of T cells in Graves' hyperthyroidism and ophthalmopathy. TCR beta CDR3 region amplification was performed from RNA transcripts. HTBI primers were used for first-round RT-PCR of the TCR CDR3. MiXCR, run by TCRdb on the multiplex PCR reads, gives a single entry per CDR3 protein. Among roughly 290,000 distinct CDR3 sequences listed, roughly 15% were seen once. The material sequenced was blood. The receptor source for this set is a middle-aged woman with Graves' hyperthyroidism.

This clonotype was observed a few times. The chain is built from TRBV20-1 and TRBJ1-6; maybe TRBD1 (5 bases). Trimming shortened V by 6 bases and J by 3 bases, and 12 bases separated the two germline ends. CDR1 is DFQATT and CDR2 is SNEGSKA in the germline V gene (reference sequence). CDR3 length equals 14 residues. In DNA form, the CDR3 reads TGCAGTGCCGAGATAGGGGACTATAATTCACCCCTCCACTTT. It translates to CSAEIGDYNSPLHF.

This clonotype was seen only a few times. The CDR3 DNA reads TGTGCCAGCAGGCAAACTTCGGATACGCAGTATTTT. This sequence encodes CASRQTSDTQYF. The V and J genes are TRBV11-2 and TRBJ2-3; D remains unclear. Trimming shortened V by 6 bases and J by 6 bases, and 10 bases separated the two germline ends. The CDR3 is made up of 12 amino acids. From germline, CDR1 is SGHAT and CDR2 FQNNGV. The full variable domain, in which reference TRBV11-2 and TRBJ2-3 provide the parts outside the CDR3, is EAGVAQSPRYKIIEKRQSVAFWCNPISGHATLYWYQQILGQGPKLLIQFQNNGVVDDSQLPKDRFSAERLKGVDSTLKIQPAKLEDSAVYLCASRQTSDTQYFGPGTRLTVL.

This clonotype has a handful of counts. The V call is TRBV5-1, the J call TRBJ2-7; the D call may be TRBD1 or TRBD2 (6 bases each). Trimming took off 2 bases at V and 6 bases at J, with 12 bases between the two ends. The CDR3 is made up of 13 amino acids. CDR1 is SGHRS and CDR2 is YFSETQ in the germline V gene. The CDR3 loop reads CASSLLEGGEQYF. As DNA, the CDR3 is TGCGCCAGCAGCTTACTAGAGGGGGGCGAGCAGTACTTC.

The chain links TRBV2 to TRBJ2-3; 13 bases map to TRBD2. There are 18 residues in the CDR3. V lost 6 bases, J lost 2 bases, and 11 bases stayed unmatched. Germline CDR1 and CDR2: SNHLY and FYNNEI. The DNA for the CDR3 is TGTGCCAGCAGGTTACTAGCGGGAGGGCCGGGACTCACAGATACGCAGTATTTT. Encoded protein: CASRLLAGGPGLTDTQYF.

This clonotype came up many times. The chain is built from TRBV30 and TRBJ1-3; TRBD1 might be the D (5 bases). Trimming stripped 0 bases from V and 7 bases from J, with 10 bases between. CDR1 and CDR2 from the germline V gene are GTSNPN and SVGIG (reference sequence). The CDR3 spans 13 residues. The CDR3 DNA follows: TGTGCCTGGAGTGTGGGGGTAGCGAACACCATATATTTT. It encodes CAWSVGVANTIYF.

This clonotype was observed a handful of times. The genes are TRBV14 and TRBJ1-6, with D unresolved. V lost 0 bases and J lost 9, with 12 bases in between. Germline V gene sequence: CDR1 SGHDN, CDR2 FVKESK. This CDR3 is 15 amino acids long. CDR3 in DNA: TGTGCCAGCAGCCAAGAGGCAGCGGGTTTTTCACCCCTCCACTTT. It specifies CASSQEAAGFSPLHF.

Here the CDR3 reads CSVEEGGSEKLFF. In DNA, the CDR3 is TGCAGCGTTGAAGAGGGGGGAAGCGAAAAACTGTTTTTT. The chain links TRBV29-1 to TRBJ1-4; tentative D call: TRBD1 (5 bases). Trimming stripped 0 bases from V and 8 bases from J, with 10 bases between. Germline lookup yields CDR1 SQVTM and CDR2 ANQGSEA. This CDR3 comprises 13 residues. Combining the CDR3 with reference TRBV29-1 and TRBJ1-4 gives the whole variable domain SAVISQKPSRDICQRGTSLTIQCQVDSQVTMMFWYRQQPGQSLTLIATANQGSEATYESGFVIDKFPISRPNLTFSTLTVSNMSPEDSSIYLCSVEEGGSEKLFFGSGTQLSVL.

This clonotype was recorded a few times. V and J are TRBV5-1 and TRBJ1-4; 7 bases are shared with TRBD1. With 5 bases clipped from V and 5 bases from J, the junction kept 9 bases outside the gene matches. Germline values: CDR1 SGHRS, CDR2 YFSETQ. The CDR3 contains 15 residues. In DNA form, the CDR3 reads TGCGCCAGCAGGAAAGGGACAGTCGAAAATGAAAAACTGTTTTTT. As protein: CASRKGTVENEKLFF.

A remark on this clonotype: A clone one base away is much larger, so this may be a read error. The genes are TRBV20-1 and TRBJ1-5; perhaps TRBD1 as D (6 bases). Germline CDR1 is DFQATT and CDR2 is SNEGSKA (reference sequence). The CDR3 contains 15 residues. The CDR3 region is CSARAGAERNQRQHF. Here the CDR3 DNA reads TGCAGTGCTAGAGCAGGGGCTGAGCGCAATCAGCGCCAGCATTTT.

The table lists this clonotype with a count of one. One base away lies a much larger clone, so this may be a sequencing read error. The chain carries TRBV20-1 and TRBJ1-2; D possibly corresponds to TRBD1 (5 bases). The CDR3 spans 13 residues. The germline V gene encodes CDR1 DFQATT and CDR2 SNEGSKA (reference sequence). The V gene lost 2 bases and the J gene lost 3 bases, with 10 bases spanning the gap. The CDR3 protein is CSARQGGDYGYTF. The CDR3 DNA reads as TGCAGTGCTAGACAGGGAGGGGACTATGGCTACACCTTC.

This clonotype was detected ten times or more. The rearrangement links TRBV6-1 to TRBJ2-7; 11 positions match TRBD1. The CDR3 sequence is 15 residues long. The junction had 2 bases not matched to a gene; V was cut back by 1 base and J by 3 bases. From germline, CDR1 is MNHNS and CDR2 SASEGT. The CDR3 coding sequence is TGTGCCAGCAGTGAAGACGGGACAGGGGGCTACGAGCAGTACTTC. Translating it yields CASSEDGTGGYEQYF.

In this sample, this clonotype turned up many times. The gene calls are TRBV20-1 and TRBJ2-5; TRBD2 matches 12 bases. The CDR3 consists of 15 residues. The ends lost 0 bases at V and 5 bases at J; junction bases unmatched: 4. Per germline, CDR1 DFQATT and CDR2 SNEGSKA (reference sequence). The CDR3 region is CSARDPGTSGETQYF. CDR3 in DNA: TGCAGTGCTAGAGATCCCGGGACTAGCGGGGAGACCCAGTACTTC.

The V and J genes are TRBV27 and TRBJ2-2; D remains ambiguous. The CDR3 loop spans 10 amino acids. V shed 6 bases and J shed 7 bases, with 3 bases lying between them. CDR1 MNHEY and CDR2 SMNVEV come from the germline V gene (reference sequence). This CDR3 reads CASRGGELFF. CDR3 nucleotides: TGTGCCAGCAGAGGCGGGGAGCTGTTTTTT.

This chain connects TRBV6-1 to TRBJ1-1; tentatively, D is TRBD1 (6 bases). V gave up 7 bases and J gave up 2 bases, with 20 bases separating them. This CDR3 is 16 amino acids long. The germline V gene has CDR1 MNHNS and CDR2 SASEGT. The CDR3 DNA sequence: TGTGCCAGCACGACCGGGTGGGGGGCTGGCAACACTGAAGCTTTCTTT. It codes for CASTTGWGAGNTEAFF.

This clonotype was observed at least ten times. The CDR3: CASSQWVGTEAFF. CDR3 nucleotides: TGTGCCAGCAGCCAGTGGGTAGGCACTGAAGCTTTCTTT. The genes are TRBV28 and TRBJ1-1; unclear D gene. CDR1 and CDR2 (germline): MDHEN, SYDVKM. Trimming shortened V by 6 bases and J by 4 bases, and 12 bases separated the two germline ends. The CDR3 extends over 13 amino acids.

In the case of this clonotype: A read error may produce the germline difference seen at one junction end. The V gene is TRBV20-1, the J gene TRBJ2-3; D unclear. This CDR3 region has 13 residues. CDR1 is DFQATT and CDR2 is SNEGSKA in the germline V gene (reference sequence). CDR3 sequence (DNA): TGCAGTGCTAGAGTTGAAAAAACAGATGCGCAGTATTTT. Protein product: CSARVEKTDAQYF.

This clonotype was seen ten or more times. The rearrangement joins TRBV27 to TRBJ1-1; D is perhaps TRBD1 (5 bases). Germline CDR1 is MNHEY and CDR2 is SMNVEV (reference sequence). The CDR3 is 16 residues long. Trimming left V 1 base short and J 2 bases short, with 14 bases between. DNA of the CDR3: TGTGCCAGCAGTTTATACTTTGGGGGGATTAACACTGAAGCTTTCTTT. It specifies CASSLYFGGINTEAFF.

The CDR3 nucleotides read TGTGCCAGCAGACAGGGGGTTAACAATCAGCCCCAGCATTTT. Translating gives CASRQGVNNQPQHF. The J gene is TRBJ1-5, the V gene TRBV28, with 8 nucleotides matching TRBD1. CDR1 MDHEN and CDR2 SYDVKM come from the germline V gene. V was clipped by 6 bases and J by 3 bases; unmatched bases: 4. The CDR3 length is 14 residues.

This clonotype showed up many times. In DNA, the CDR3 is TGTGCCAGCAGTGAAGCGCTTGGGAACACTGAAGCTTTCTTT. Protein product: CASSEALGNTEAFF. This sequence joins TRBV2 and TRBJ1-1; no firm D call. V dropped 0 bases and J dropped 1 base, with 6 bases sitting between them. The CDR3 extends over 14 amino acids. CDR1 is SNHLY, CDR2 FYNNEI, per germline.

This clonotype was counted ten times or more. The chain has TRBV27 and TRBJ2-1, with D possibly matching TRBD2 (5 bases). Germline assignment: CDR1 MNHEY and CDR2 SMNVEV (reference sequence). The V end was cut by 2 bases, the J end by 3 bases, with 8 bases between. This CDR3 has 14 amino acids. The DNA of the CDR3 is TGTGCCAGCAGTTTAGGGAGCCTCTACAATGAGCAGTTCTTC. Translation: CASSLGSLYNEQFF.

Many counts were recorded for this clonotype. The CDR3 coding sequence is TGTGCCAGCAGTTGGGGACAGGGGGCATATCAGCCCCAGCATTTT. Its protein is CASSWGQGAYQPQHF. The genes are TRBV6-2 or TRBV6-3 and TRBJ1-5; 12 bases agree with TRBD1. With 4 bases clipped from V and 5 bases from J, the junction kept 3 bases outside the gene matches. The CDR3 is made up of 15 amino acids. CDR1 and CDR2 (germline): MNHEY, SVGEGT.